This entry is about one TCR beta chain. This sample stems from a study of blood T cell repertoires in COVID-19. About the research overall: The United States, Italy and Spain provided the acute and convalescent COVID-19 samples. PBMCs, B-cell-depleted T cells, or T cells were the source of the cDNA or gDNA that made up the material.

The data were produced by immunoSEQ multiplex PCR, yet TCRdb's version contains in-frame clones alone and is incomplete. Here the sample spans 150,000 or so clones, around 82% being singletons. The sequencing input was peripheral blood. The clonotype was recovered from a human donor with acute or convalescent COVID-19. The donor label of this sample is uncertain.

The DNA of the CDR3 is TGTGCCAGCAGTTTCGCCGGGGTCCCTGAAGCTTTCTTT. Residues: CASSFAGVPEAFF. The rearrangement uses TRBV12-3 or TRBV12-4 and TRBJ1-1; D gene unclear. Trimming removed 3 bases at V and 6 bases at J, with 11 bases between. There are 13 residues in the CDR3.